A few counts support the clone carrying this TCR beta chain. Time point here: persistent/refractory GD, antithyroid drugs over 5 years with positive TRAb. The TCR library was made from RNA that had been extracted from PBMCs in TRIzol. The data were obtained in a study of regulatory T cells in long-lasting Graves disease. For TCR beta, libraries came from iRepertoire HTBI primers and Arm-PCR of CDR3 regions. TCRdb reanalysed the multiplex PCR reads using MiXCR and keeps one entry per CDR3 protein. In the table there are 650,000 to 850,000 distinct CDR3 sequences, around 32% of which are singletons. The CDR3 is 14 amino acids. Trimming removed 4 bases from V and 5 bases from J, with 15 bases in between. CDR1 and CDR2 from the germline V gene are LNHDA and SQIVND (reference sequence).

This chain connects TRBV19 to TRBJ2-7; the D gene is possibly TRBD1 (6 bases). The sample here was peripheral blood mononuclear cells (PBMCs), taken when the disease was refractory, from a patient treated with antithyroid drugs. The receptor's source is a female donor with Graves disease. The CDR3 DNA follows: TGTGCCAGTAGTAGTTTGGGGGCCGTCAACGAGCAGTACTTC. Its translation is CASSSLGAVNEQYF.